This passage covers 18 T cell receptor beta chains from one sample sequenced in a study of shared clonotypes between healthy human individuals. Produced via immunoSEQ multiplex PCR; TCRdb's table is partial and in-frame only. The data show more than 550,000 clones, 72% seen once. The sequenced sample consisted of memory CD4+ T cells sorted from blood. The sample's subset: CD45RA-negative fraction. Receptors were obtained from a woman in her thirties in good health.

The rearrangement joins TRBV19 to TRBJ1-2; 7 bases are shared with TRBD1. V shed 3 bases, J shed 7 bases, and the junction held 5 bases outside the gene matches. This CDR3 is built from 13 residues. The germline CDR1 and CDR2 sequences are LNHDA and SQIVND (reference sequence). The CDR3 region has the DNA TGTGCCAGTAGTATGGGGACAGTTCTTGGCTACACCTTC. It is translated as CASSMGTVLGYTF.

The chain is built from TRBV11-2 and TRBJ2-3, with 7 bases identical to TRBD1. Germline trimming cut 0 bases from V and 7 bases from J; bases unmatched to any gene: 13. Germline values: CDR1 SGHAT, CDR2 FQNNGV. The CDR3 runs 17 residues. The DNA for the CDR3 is TGTGCCAGCAGCTTAGACCCAGCGAGGGGGCCAGGAAATACGCAGTATTTT. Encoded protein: CASSLDPARGPGNTQYF.

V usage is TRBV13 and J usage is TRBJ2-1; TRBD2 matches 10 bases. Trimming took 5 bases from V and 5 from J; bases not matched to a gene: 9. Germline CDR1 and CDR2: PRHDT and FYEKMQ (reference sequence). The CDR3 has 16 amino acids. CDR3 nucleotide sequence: TGTGCCAGCAGCCAAGCCCTAGGACTAGCGGACAATGAGCAGTTCTTC. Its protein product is CASSQALGLADNEQFF.

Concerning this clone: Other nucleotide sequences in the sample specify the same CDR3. CDR3 sequence reads: CASSPGHLNTEAFF. The CDR3 DNA reads as TGTGCCAGCTCTCCGGGACACTTGAACACTGAAGCTTTCTTT. The rearrangement links TRBV18 to TRBJ1-1; TRBD1 might be the D (6 bases). V lost 6 bases, J lost 0 bases, and 11 bases lay in between. The CDR3 loop spans 14 amino acids. Germline CDR1 KGHSH, CDR2 LQKENI.

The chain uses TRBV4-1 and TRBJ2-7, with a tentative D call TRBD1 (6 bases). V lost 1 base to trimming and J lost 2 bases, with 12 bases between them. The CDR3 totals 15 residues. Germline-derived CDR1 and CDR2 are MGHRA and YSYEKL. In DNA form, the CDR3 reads TGCGCCAGCAGCCAAGTAGTCAGGGACACCTACGAGCAGTACTTC. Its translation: CASSQVVRDTYEQYF.

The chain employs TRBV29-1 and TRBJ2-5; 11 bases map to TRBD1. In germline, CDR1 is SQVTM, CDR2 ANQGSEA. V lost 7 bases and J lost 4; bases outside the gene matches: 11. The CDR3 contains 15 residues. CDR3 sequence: CSAATWTGGLETQYF. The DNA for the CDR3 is TGCAGCGCTGCGACCTGGACAGGGGGCCTAGAGACCCAGTACTTC.

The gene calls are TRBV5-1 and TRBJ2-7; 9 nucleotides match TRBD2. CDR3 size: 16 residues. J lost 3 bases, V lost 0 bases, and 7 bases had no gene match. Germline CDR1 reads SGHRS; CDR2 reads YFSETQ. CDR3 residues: CASSLGSREGFYEQYF. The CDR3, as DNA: TGCGCCAGCAGCTTGGGATCGCGGGAGGGATTCTACGAGCAGTACTTC. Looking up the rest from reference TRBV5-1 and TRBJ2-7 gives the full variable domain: KAGVTQTPRYLIKTRGQQVTLSCSPISGHRSVSWYQQTPGQGLQFLFEYFSETQRNKGNFPGRFSGRQFSNSRSEMNVSTLELGDSALYLCASSLGSREGFYEQYFGPGTRLTVT.

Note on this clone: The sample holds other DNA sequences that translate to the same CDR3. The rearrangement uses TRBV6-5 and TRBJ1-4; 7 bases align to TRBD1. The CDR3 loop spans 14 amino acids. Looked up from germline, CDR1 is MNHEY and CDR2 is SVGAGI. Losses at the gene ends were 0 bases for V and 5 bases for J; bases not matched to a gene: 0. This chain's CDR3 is CASSYSRGNEKLFF. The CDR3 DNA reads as TGTGCCAGCAGTTACTCCAGGGGGAATGAAAAACTGTTTTTT.

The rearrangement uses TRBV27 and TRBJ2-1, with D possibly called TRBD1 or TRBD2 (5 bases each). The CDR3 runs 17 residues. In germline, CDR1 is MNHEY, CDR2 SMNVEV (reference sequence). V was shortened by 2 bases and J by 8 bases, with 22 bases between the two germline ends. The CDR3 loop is CASSLRPGASRSYEQFF. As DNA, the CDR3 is TGTGCCAGCAGTTTACGGCCCGGGGCGAGCCGTTCATATGAGCAGTTCTTC.

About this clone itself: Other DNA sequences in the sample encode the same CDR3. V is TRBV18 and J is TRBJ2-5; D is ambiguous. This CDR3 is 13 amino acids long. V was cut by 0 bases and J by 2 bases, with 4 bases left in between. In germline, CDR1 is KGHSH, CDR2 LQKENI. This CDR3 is CASSPPVQETQYF. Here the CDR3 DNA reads TGTGCCAGCTCACCACCGGTACAAGAGACCCAGTACTTC.

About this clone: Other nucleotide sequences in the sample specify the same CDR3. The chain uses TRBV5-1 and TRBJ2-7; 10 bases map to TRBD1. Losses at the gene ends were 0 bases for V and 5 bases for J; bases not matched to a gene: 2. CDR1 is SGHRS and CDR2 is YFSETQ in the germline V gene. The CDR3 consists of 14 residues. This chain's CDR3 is CASSLGQGADEQYF. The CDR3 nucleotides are TGCGCCAGCAGCTTGGGACAGGGGGCTGACGAGCAGTACTTC.

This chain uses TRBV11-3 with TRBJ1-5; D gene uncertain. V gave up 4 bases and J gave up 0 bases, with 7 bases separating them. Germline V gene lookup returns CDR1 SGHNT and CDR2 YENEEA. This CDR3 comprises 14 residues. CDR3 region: CASSYYYSNQPQHF. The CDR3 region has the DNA TGTGCCAGCAGCTACTACTATAGCAATCAGCCCCAGCATTTT.

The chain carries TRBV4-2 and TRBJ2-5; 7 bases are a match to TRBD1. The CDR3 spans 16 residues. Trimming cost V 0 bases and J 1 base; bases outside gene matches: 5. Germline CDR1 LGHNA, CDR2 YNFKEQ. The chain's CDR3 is CASSQDRQGIQETQYF. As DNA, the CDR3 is TGTGCCAGCAGCCAAGATCGACAGGGAATCCAAGAGACCCAGTACTTC.

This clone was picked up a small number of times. The CDR3 spells CASSKGGGPTSYEQYF. CDR3 DNA sequence: TGTGCCAGTAGTAAAGGGGGGGGACCGACCTCCTACGAGCAGTACTTC. J is TRBJ2-7 and V is TRBV19, with TRBD2 as a possible D gene (7 bases). CDR3 length: 16 amino acids. Germline CDR1 and CDR2: LNHDA and SQIVND (reference sequence). V lost 4 bases to trimming and J lost 0 bases, with 16 bases between them.

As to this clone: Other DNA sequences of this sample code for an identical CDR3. CDR3 sequence: CASSSGEETQYF. As DNA, the CDR3 is TGCGCCAGCAGCTCAGGGGAAGAGACCCAGTACTTC. The V call is TRBV5-1, the J call TRBJ2-5; the D gene is possibly TRBD1 (6 bases). Germline V CDR1 and CDR2: SGHRS, YFSETQ. CDR3 length equals 12 residues. V was cut by 3 bases and J by 3 bases, with 6 bases left in between. Combining the CDR3 with reference TRBV5-1 and TRBJ2-5 gives the whole variable domain KAGVTQTPRYLIKTRGQQVTLSCSPISGHRSVSWYQQTPGQGLQFLFEYFSETQRNKGNFPGRFSGRQFSNSRSEMNVSTLELGDSALYLCASSSGEETQYFGPGTRLLVL.

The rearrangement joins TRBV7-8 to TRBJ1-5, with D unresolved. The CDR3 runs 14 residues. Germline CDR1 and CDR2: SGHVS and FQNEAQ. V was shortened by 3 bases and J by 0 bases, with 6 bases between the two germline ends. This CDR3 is CASSFDTSNQPQHF. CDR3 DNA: TGTGCCAGCAGCTTCGATACTAGCAATCAGCCCCAGCATTTT.

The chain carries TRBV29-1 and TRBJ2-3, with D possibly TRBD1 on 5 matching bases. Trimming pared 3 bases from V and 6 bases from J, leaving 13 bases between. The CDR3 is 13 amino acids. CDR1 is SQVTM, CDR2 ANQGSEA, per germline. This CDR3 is CSVEGQGVDTQYF. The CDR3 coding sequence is TGCAGCGTTGAGGGGCAAGGGGTTGATACGCAGTATTTT.

This CDR3 is CASSDRSRNYGYTF. The CDR3 bases are TGTGCCAGCAGTGACAGGAGCCGGAACTATGGCTACACCTTC. The gene calls are TRBV28 and TRBJ1-2, with D possibly TRBD1 on 6 matching bases. The CDR3 loop spans 14 amino acids. Germline values: CDR1 MDHEN, CDR2 SYDVKM. V was cut by 5 bases and J by 2 bases, with 12 bases left in between.